These 5 T cell receptor beta chains came from one sample sequenced in a study of T cell clonotyping in hematopoietic cell transplantation. Data came from immunoSEQ multiplex PCR; TCRdb stores just in-frame clones and leaves some out. The sample shows some 12,000 clones, roughly 89% of them seen only once. The input for sequencing was PBMCs, taken 100 days after allogeneic stem cell transplant. All receptors come from a female patient between 60 and 69 years old who had an allogeneic stem cell transplant from an unrelated donor, so the T cells may come from the graft donor. Some clones in this sample may be carry-over from other donors' samples.

V gene TRBV6-5 combines with J gene TRBJ1-2; D is ambiguous. The CDR3 loop spans 15 amino acids. Germline V gene sequence: CDR1 MNHEY, CDR2 SVGAGI. V lost 0 bases to trimming and J lost 8 bases, with 16 bases between them. CDR3 region: CASSYSSLSAEGYTF. In DNA, the CDR3 is TGTGCCAGCAGTTACTCGAGCCTCTCCGCTGAAGGCTACACCTTC.

The V call is TRBV10-3, the J call TRBJ1-2; D ambiguous. V was trimmed by 6 bases and J by 1 base, leaving 9 bases between them. The CDR3 covers 13 residues. The germline V gene has CDR1 ENHRY and CDR2 SYGVKD. CDR3 nucleotide sequence: TGTGCCATCAGAGGAGACTATAACTATGGCTACACCTTC. As protein: CAIRGDYNYGYTF.

This clone has only one observation. The chain has TRBV2 and TRBJ2-3, with no clear D. The germline gives CDR1 SNHLY, CDR2 FYNNEI. The CDR3 spans 12 residues. Trimming stripped 6 bases from V and 2 bases from J, with 6 bases between. CDR3 nucleotide sequence: TGTGCCAGCAGGCGGAACACAGATACGCAGTATTTT. Translated, it gives CASRRNTDTQYF.

In this sample, this clone turned up a few times. This chain links TRBV7-8 with TRBJ2-7, with D perhaps TRBD2 (7 bases). There are 16 residues in the CDR3. Trimming shortened V by 3 bases and J by 0 bases, and 15 bases separated the two germline ends. Germline V gene data show CDR1 as SGHVS and CDR2 as FQNEAQ. Written as DNA, the CDR3 is TGTGCCAGCAGCTTCTCTACAGGGAGGGTCTCCTACGAGCAGTACTTC. It codes for CASSFSTGRVSYEQYF.

The rearrangement links TRBV28 to TRBJ2-7; D possibly corresponds to TRBD1 (6 bases). Germline assignment: CDR1 MDHEN and CDR2 SYDVKM. This CDR3 comprises 14 residues. The V end was cut by 5 bases, the J end by 3 bases, with 14 bases between. The CDR3 DNA is TGTGCCAGCAGTCTACAGGGTTGGGACTACGAGCAGTACTTC. Its protein product is CASSLQGWDYEQYF.